The sequence of this TCR beta chain was determined in a study of T cell responses to AZD1222 COVID-19 vaccine. Study results and caveats: Seropositive AZD1222 recipients at baseline numbered only 5 to 7.

The CDR3 loop spans 14 amino acids. Germline CDR1 GTSNPN, CDR2 SVGIG (reference sequence). V shed 2 bases, J shed 5 bases, and the junction held 8 bases outside the gene matches. The method was immunoSEQ multiplex PCR; TCRdb's version includes in-frame clones alone and lacks a portion of them. Altogether 150,000 to 200,000 clones are present, roughly 94% being singletons, with the ten largest covering 1.3%. A note on this clone: The antigen is undetermined.

The genes are TRBV30 and TRBJ1-1; 7 bases agree with TRBD1. Sequenced here: peripheral blood, sampled 28 days after the second AZD1222 dose. The source is an adult who received the AZD1222 COVID-19 vaccine. The chain's CDR3 is CAWSPQTGLTEAFF. The CDR3, as DNA: TGTGCCTGGAGTCCTCAGACAGGGCTAACTGAAGCTTTCTTT.